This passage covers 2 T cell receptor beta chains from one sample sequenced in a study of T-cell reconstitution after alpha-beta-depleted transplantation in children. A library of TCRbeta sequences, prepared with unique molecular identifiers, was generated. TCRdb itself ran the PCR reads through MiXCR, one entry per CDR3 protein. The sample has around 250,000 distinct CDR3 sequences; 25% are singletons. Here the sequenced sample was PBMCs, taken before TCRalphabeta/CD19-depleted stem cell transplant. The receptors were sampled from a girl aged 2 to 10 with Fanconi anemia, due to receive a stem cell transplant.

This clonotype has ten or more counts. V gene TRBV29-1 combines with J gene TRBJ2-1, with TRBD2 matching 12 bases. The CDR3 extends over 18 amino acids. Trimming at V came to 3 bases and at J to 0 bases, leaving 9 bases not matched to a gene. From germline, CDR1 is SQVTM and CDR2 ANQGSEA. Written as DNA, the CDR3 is TGCAGCGTTGACCCCGTGGCTAGCGGGAGGGGCTCCTACAATGAGCAGTTCTTC. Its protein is CSVDPVASGRGSYNEQFF.

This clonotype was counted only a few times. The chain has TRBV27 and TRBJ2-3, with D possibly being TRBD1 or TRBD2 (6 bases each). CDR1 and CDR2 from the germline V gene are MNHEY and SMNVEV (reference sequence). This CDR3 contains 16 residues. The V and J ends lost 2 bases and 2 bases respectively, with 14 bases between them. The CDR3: CASSLIGGPYTDTQYF. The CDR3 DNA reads TGTGCCAGCAGTTTAATAGGGGGGCCATACACAGATACGCAGTATTTT.